A single sample gave rise to the 25 T cell receptor beta chains below, sequenced in a study of blood T cells in healthy people across ages. Primed by a sample-barcoded 5' primer and a J-beta primer mix, a second PCR proceeded for roughly 7 to 11 cycles. TCRdb reprocessed the 5' RACE reads via MiXCR and lists one record per CDR3 protein. Among some 900,000 distinct CDR3 sequences listed, around 49% were seen once. The sequenced sample was blood. The receptor source for this set is a man younger than 40 in good health.

This rearrangement joins TRBV6-1 to TRBJ1-2, with D possibly TRBD1 on 6 matching bases. CDR1 is MNHNS, CDR2 SASEGT, per germline. The CDR3 sequence is 13 residues long. V was shortened by 2 bases and J by 7 bases, with 11 bases between the two germline ends. CDR3 DNA sequence: TGTGCCAGCAGTGAATTTGGGGGCATTGGCTACACCTTC. Protein: CASSEFGGIGYTF.

The chain is built from TRBV5-6 and TRBJ2-7; no reliable D call. CDR1 is SGHDT, CDR2 YYEEEE, per germline. CDR3 length: 15 amino acids. Trimming removed 4 bases at V and 1 base at J, with 15 bases between. CDR3 sequence: CASSPADLVSYEQYF. CDR3 nucleotides: TGTGCCAGCAGCCCCGCAGACTTGGTGTCCTACGAGCAGTACTTC.

The V gene is TRBV28, the J gene TRBJ2-7; 9 bases agree with TRBD1. The CDR3 spans 14 residues. Germline V gene data show CDR1 as MDHEN and CDR2 as SYDVKM. The J segment lost 7 bases and the V segment lost 6 bases, leaving 10 bases of the junction unmatched. The CDR3 reads CASRSPGQGNEQYF. The DNA for the CDR3 is TGTGCCAGCAGGAGCCCCGGACAGGGGAATGAGCAGTACTTC. The entire variable domain, with the rest obtained from reference TRBV28 and TRBJ2-7, is as follows: DVKVTQSSRYLVKRTGEKVFLECVQDMDHENMFWYRQDPGLGLRLIYFSYDVKMKEKGDIPEGYSVSREKKERFSLILESASTNQTSMYLCASRSPGQGNEQYFGPGTRLTVT.

This chain joins TRBV24-1 and TRBJ1-2; 8 bases fit TRBD1. The length of the CDR3 is 16 residues. Looked up from germline, CDR1 is KGHDR and CDR2 is SFDVKD. The ends lost 2 bases at V and 4 bases at J; junction bases unmatched: 8. The CDR3 spells CATSDSASTGGYGYTF. Here the CDR3 DNA reads TGTGCCACCAGTGATTCCGCCTCTACAGGGGGCTATGGCTACACCTTC.

J is TRBJ1-4 and V is TRBV5-1; D might be TRBD1 (5 bases). Germline lookup yields CDR1 SGHRS and CDR2 YFSETQ. This CDR3 is 15 amino acids long. Trimming took off 4 bases at V and 5 bases at J, with 15 bases between the two ends. CDR3 residues: CASSPVTGPNEKLFF. In nucleotides, the CDR3 is TGCGCCAGCAGCCCGGTGACGGGGCCGAATGAAAAACTGTTTTTT.

A few counts support this clonotype. The V and J genes are TRBV27 and TRBJ2-7; 10 bases are shared with TRBD1. Near its end, the DNA agrees better with TRBJ2-5, so the J call may be wrong. Germline assignment: CDR1 MNHEY and CDR2 SMNVEV (reference sequence). The CDR3 runs to 17 residues. DNA for the CDR3: TGTGCCAGCAGTCCCTTGCCTAGGACAGGGGGAATGGAGACCCAGTACTTC. It yields the protein CASSPLPRTGGMETQYF.

The V and J genes are TRBV30 and TRBJ1-1; maybe TRBD1 (5 bases). Germline lookup yields CDR1 GTSNPN and CDR2 SVGIG (reference sequence). This CDR3 contains 14 residues. Trimming stripped 1 base from V and 4 bases from J, with 13 bases between. The CDR3 DNA sequence: TGTGCCTGGAGTGAGGGGACCCTGAGCACTGAAGCTTTCTTT. It is translated as CAWSEGTLSTEAFF.

The chain combines TRBV20-1 with TRBJ2-7, with TRBD2 matching 7 bases. Losses at the gene ends were 0 bases for V and 6 bases for J; bases not matched to a gene: 8. The length of the CDR3 is 14 residues. Germline values: CDR1 DFQATT, CDR2 SNEGSKA (reference sequence). The CDR3 DNA reads as TGCAGTGCTAGAGATGGAAGCGGGGATTTCGAGCAGTACTTC. Protein product: CSARDGSGDFEQYF.

V is TRBV18 and J is TRBJ1-2; D is uncertain. This CDR3 is 13 amino acids long. Trimming stripped 3 bases from V and 5 bases from J, with 10 bases between. Germline CDR1 KGHSH, CDR2 LQKENI. CDR3 bases: TGTGCCAGCTCACCTGACGAGGGTTATGGCTACACCTTC. Translated: CASSPDEGYGYTF.

This chain joins TRBV7-9 and TRBJ2-4; tentative D call: TRBD1 (6 bases). Germline CDR1 is SEHNR and CDR2 is FQNEAQ (reference sequence). The V end lost 1 base, the J end lost 0 bases, and 19 bases lay between the germline ends. This CDR3 contains 19 residues. In DNA, the CDR3 is TGTGCCAGCAGCTTAGTCGGGACAACTCCACTAATAGCCAAAAACATTCAGTACTTC. Translated, it gives CASSLVGTTPLIAKNIQYF.

Only a few counts were recorded for this clonotype. V and J are TRBV4-1 and TRBJ1-6, with unresolved D. Germline CDR1 is MGHRA and CDR2 is YSYEKL. The CDR3 length is 14 residues. Trimming pared 0 bases from V and 8 bases from J, leaving 8 bases between. Here the CDR3 reads CASSQEGSYSPLHF. The CDR3 nucleotides read TGCGCCAGCAGCCAAGAGGGCAGTTATTCACCCCTCCACTTT.

The chain employs TRBV20-1 and TRBJ1-6, with a weak D call TRBD1 (6 bases). This CDR3 is 14 amino acids long. Trimming removed 3 bases at V and 5 bases at J, with 11 bases between. Germline CDR1 and CDR2: DFQATT and SNEGSKA (reference sequence). The CDR3 nucleotides read TGCAGTGCTAGTGGACAGAGGGATAATTCACCCCTCCACTTT. It specifies CSASGQRDNSPLHF.

CDR3 protein: CASNKKSGLFTDTQYF. The CDR3 nucleotides read TGTGCCAGCAACAAAAAAAGTGGGTTATTCACAGATACGCAGTATTTT. The chain joins TRBV28 to TRBJ2-3; D not resolved. The CDR3 loop spans 16 amino acids. Trimming shortened V by 7 bases and J by 2 bases, and 19 bases separated the two germline ends. CDR1 is MDHEN and CDR2 is SYDVKM in the germline V gene.

The V gene is TRBV7-2, the J gene TRBJ2-5, with 11 bases aligning to TRBD2. The better agreement between TRBJ2-7 and the DNA end casts doubt on the J call. CDR1 SGHTA and CDR2 FQGNSA come from the germline V gene. The length of the CDR3 is 16 residues. Here the CDR3 reads CASSLEASGGTYEQYF. CDR3 DNA sequence: TGTGCCAGCAGCTTAGAAGCTAGCGGGGGGACCTACGAGCAGTACTTC.

The J gene is TRBJ1-5, the V gene TRBV5-1; D perhaps matches TRBD1 (5 bases). The CDR3 has 14 residues. Germline-derived CDR1 and CDR2 are SGHRS and YFSETQ. V was shortened by 0 bases and J by 3 bases, with 7 bases between the two germline ends. CDR3 DNA: TGCGCCAGCAGCTTGGACGGGACCAATCAGCCCCAGCATTTT. Amino acid sequence: CASSLDGTNQPQHF.

Concerning this clonotype itself: It may be a read error: a sequence one base away is much more abundant. This chain links TRBV27 with TRBJ1-2; D might be TRBD1 (6 bases). Germline V gives CDR1 MNHEY, CDR2 SMNVEV (reference sequence). The CDR3 runs 15 residues. The CDR3 DNA is TGTGCCGGCAGTCGTCTACAACAGGGAACTCATGGCTACACCTTC. Residues: CAGSRLQQGTHGYTF.

The sample holds a few counts of this clonotype. The rearrangement uses TRBV7-2 and TRBJ2-1; D ambiguous. V shed 1 base and J shed 8 bases, with 12 bases lying between them. CDR3 size: 14 residues. CDR1 is SGHTA, CDR2 FQGNSA, per germline. The CDR3: CASSLVGLPDEQFF. The CDR3, as DNA: TGTGCCAGCAGCTTAGTGGGATTACCGGATGAGCAGTTCTTC.

Concerning this clonotype: One end of the junction does not line up with germline, which may come from a read error. The CDR3 nucleotides read TGTGTCAGCAGTCGCCCCGGGGGGTACGAGCAGTACTTC. This codes for CVSSRPGGYEQYF. This rearrangement joins TRBV28 to TRBJ2-4; 7 positions agree with TRBD2. The last part of the DNA fits TRBJ2-7 better; the J call may be wrong. The CDR3 is made up of 13 amino acids. CDR1 is MDHEN and CDR2 is SYDVKM in the germline V gene.

This rearrangement joins TRBV4-3 to TRBJ2-7; D call uncertain. V was cut by 0 bases and J by 3 bases, with 12 bases left in between. Germline lookup yields CDR1 LGHNA and CDR2 YSLEER. This CDR3 region has 15 residues. CDR3 in amino acids: CASSQDHSRYYEQYF. The DNA of the CDR3 is TGCGCCAGCAGCCAAGATCATAGCAGATACTACGAGCAGTACTTC.

This clonotype was counted at least ten times. One end of the junction fails to match germline, which may point to a read error. V and J are TRBV4-1 and TRBJ2-5; 8 bases match TRBD1. The CDR3 consists of 13 residues. CDR1 MGHRA and CDR2 YSYEKL come from the germline V gene. The CDR3 sequence is CASSQDRTGTKYF. CDR3 DNA: TGCGCCAGCAGCCAAGATAGGACAGGGACCAAGTACTTC.

The chain is built from TRBV7-9 and TRBJ1-2, with a tentative D call TRBD1 (6 bases). This CDR3 comprises 13 residues. V lost 5 bases and J lost 6, with 13 bases in between. The germline V gene encodes CDR1 SEHNR and CDR2 FQNEAQ (reference sequence). The DNA for the CDR3 is TGTGCCAGCAGCATGGACAGCCGGCATGGCTACACCTTC. Translating gives CASSMDSRHGYTF.

This clonotype came up a few times. This chain connects TRBV7-2 to TRBJ1-1; a weak D match, TRBD1 (5 bases). Per germline, CDR1 SGHTA and CDR2 FQGNSA. V gave up 1 base and J gave up 5 bases, with 14 bases separating them. The CDR3 covers 15 residues. The chain's CDR3 is CASSLGHGGVTEAFF. In nucleotides, the CDR3 is TGTGCCAGCAGCTTAGGTCACGGGGGGGTTACTGAAGCTTTCTTT.

This clonotype has a count of ten or more. This chain links TRBV6-1 with TRBJ1-2; 9 nucleotides agree with TRBD1. Unmatched junction bases numbered 9, after V lost 6 bases and J lost 1 base. This CDR3 region has 16 residues. Germline CDR1 reads MNHNS; CDR2 reads SASEGT. The CDR3 nucleotides are TGTGCCAGCAGCTCGGGACAGGGTGGAAGTAACTATGGCTACACCTTC. Translated, it gives CASSSGQGGSNYGYTF.

This clonotype was found a few times. The chain links TRBV20-1 to TRBJ2-6; no definite D call. The CDR3 covers 15 residues. Per germline, CDR1 DFQATT and CDR2 SNEGSKA (reference sequence). The ends were cut back, 6 bases at V and 0 bases at J, with 12 bases in the middle. Here the CDR3 DNA reads TGCAGTGCCCAAGTTTCACCCTCTGGGGCCAACGTCCTGACTTTC. It specifies CSAQVSPSGANVLTF.

Only a few counts were recorded for this clonotype. The V call is TRBV4-3, the J call TRBJ2-7; tentatively, D is TRBD2 (5 bases). CDR3 length equals 13 residues. Germline V lookup: CDR1 LGHNA, CDR2 YSLEER. V shed 2 bases and J shed 4 bases, with 9 bases lying between them. CDR3 loop: CASSQSGGYEQYF. The CDR3, as DNA: TGCGCCAGCAGCCAATCCGGCGGGTACGAGCAGTACTTC.